The source of this T cell receptor beta chain is a study of cytomegalovirus exposure and HLA in healthy donors. Germline V gene lookup returns CDR1 DFQATT and CDR2 SNEGSKA (reference sequence). The CDR3 covers 10 residues. V shed 5 bases and J shed 9 bases, with 8 bases lying between them. Remarks on this clone: Its antigen is undetermined.

PCR amplification relied on 60 Vbeta primers (plus 13 Jbeta primers). Generated by immunoSEQ multiplex PCR, the TCRdb table keeps only in-frame clones and is missing some. This table holds over 85,000 clones, 70% to 80% found once. General study results and limits: Earlier findings revealed that most TCR beta V segments proved productive either about 90% or about 30% of the time.

The chain is built from TRBV20-1 and TRBJ2-1; D unresolved. The specimen was PBMCs. The receptor's source is a middle-aged man in good health and CMV-seronegative. As DNA, the CDR3 is TGCAGTGCTCCTATAATTGAGCAGTTCTTC. Amino acid sequence: CSAPIIEQFF.